What follows is one TCR beta chain and its context. No antigen is known for it. The data stem from a study of OX40 agonist ivuxolimab in advanced cancers. On the study more broadly: Patients were 65% to 85% male with ages about 20 to 79, mean about 65. Notes on the study in general: Nonresponders included some who also had low normalized T-cell clonal expansion. Researchers report that CD8+ T cells had, on average, more expanded clones than CD4+.

The method was immunoSEQ multiplex PCR; TCRdb's version includes in-frame clones alone and lacks a portion of them. The sample holds some 130,000 clones; around 91% are singletons and the top ten take roughly 0.59%. Trimming cost V 10 bases and J 3 bases, with 14 bases left between them. Germline V CDR1 and CDR2: ENHRY, SYGVKD. This CDR3 spans 13 amino acids. The sample in question was CD4+ or CD8+ T cells sorted from blood, obtained in a trial of the OX40 agonist ivuxolimab. The source is an adult with an advanced solid tumor such as melanoma, head and neck, liver or kidney cancer. The rearrangement joins TRBV10-3 to TRBJ2-3; perhaps TRBD1 as D (5 bases). CDR3 sequence (DNA): TGTGCCACCCAAGGGGTAGGGACAGATACGCAGTATTTT. This sequence encodes CATQGVGTDTQYF.